These 15 T cell receptor beta chains were sequenced from one sample in a study of CD8 T cells in ankylosing spondylitis. TCRdb passed the 5' RACE reads through MiXCR, listing each CDR3 protein once. Among approximately 45,000 distinct CDR3 sequences listed, 11% were seen once. The specimen was blood, either unsorted or a sorted T cell fraction (not recorded which). Every receptor here comes from a male donor with ankylosing spondylitis or in good health (not recorded which).

This clonotype has at least ten counts. The rearrangement uses TRBV12-3 or TRBV12-4 and TRBJ1-2; D unresolved. The CDR3 loop spans 13 amino acids. The V end lost 5 bases, the J end lost 0 bases, and 7 bases lay between the germline ends. Written as DNA, the CDR3 is TGTGCCAGCAGTCCGTCTCCTAACTATGGCTACACCTTC. Amino acids: CASSPSPNYGYTF.

This clonotype showed up many times. The chain has TRBV12-3 or TRBV12-4 and TRBJ1-1; D is ambiguous. The CDR3 extends over 15 amino acids. V dropped 0 bases and J dropped 1 base, with 9 bases sitting between them. This chain's CDR3 is CASSLAPAPNTEAFF. The CDR3 nucleotides are TGTGCCAGCAGTTTAGCCCCTGCCCCGAACACTGAAGCTTTCTTT.

Of note for this clonotype: Just one base apart from a much larger clone, this may be a read error. This chain connects TRBV25-1 to TRBJ2-7; the D gene is possibly TRBD1 (6 bases). This CDR3 comprises 12 residues. Germline values: CDR1 MGHDK, CDR2 SYGVNS. In DNA, the CDR3 is TGTGTCACCTTGGACAGACTCTACGAGCAGTACTTC. As protein: CVTLDRLYEQYF.

V gene TRBV11-2 combines with J gene TRBJ2-7; a possible D gene is TRBD2 (7 bases). CDR3 length: 14 residues. Germline V gene sequence: CDR1 SGHAT, CDR2 FQNNGV. Trimming removed 5 bases at V and 5 bases at J, with 16 bases between. The CDR3 is CASSPSRGGDEQYF. CDR3 DNA: TGTGCCAGCAGCCCTTCTCGCGGGGGCGACGAGCAGTACTTC.

At least ten counts were recorded for this clonotype. CDR3 residues: CASSIQATYEQYF. The CDR3 DNA follows: TGCGCCAGCAGCATTCAGGCGACCTACGAGCAGTACTTC. The rearrangement uses TRBV5-1 and TRBJ2-7; no firm D call. V was cut by 4 bases and J by 2 bases, with 10 bases left in between. The CDR3 runs 13 residues. CDR1 and CDR2 (germline): SGHRS, YFSETQ.

This clonotype was seen more than once but under ten times. This rearrangement joins TRBV7-2 to TRBJ1-1; 7 bases fit TRBD1. Trimming took 3 bases from V and 8 from J; bases not matched to a gene: 6. The CDR3 extends over 13 amino acids. Germline lookup yields CDR1 SGHTA and CDR2 FQGNSA. In DNA, the CDR3 is TGTGCCAGCAGCTTTTCGCCCAGGGGGGAAGCTTTCTTT. It translates to CASSFSPRGEAFF.

The chain couples TRBV30 to TRBJ1-1; no firm D call. Germline V gene sequence: CDR1 GTSNPN, CDR2 SVGIG (reference sequence). The V end was cut by 7 bases, the J end by 0 bases, with 3 bases between. The CDR3 consists of 10 residues. CDR3 residues: CASMNTEAFF. Written as DNA, the CDR3 is TGTGCCTCTATGAACACTGAAGCTTTCTTT.

This clonotype was observed at least ten times. The chain couples TRBV29-1 to TRBJ1-1, with D maybe TRBD1 (5 bases). Trimming shortened V by 2 bases and J by 7 bases, and 14 bases separated the two germline ends. CDR3 size: 13 residues. CDR1 SQVTM and CDR2 ANQGSEA come from the germline V gene. The CDR3 sequence: CSVELGRTIEAFF. The CDR3, as DNA: TGCAGCGTTGAATTGGGACGGACTATTGAAGCTTTCTTT.

This clonotype was counted at least ten times. The rearrangement uses TRBV6-5 and TRBJ2-1, with 8 bases that match TRBD2. The germline gives CDR1 MNHEY, CDR2 SVGAGI. V shed 0 bases and J 2 bases; nucleotides not matched to a gene: 3. The CDR3 consists of 16 residues. CDR3 sequence (DNA): TGTGCCAGCAGTTACTCCTCAGCGGGGGCCTACAATGAGCAGTTCTTC. This gives the protein CASSYSSAGAYNEQFF.

This clonotype was seen only a few times. V and J are TRBV5-1 and TRBJ2-6, with TRBD1 matching 7 bases. J gave up 0 bases and V 0 bases, and 6 bases lay outside the gene matches. Per germline, CDR1 SGHRS and CDR2 YFSETQ. There are 18 residues in the CDR3. CDR3 DNA sequence: TGCGCCAGCAGCTTGGATGGACAGGCTACCTCTGGGGCCAACGTCCTGACTTTC. Translating gives CASSLDGQATSGANVLTF. Together with reference TRBV5-1 and TRBJ2-6, the CDR3 gives the full variable domain: KAGVTQTPRYLIKTRGQQVTLSCSPISGHRSVSWYQQTPGQGLQFLFEYFSETQRNKGNFPGRFSGRQFSNSRSEMNVSTLELGDSALYLCASSLDGQATSGANVLTFGAGSRLTVL.

The chain recombines TRBV29-1 with TRBJ1-2; D perhaps matches TRBD1 (5 bases). CDR1 is SQVTM, CDR2 ANQGSEA, per germline. The CDR3 is 15 amino acids. V was pared by 7 bases and J by 4 bases, with 22 bases between. In nucleotides, the CDR3 is TGCAGCGCGGTACCCCGACAGTCTTGGGGCTATGGCTACACCTTC. This sequence encodes CSAVPRQSWGYGYTF. Variable domain in full (rest from reference TRBV29-1 and TRBJ1-2): SAVISQKPSRDICQRGTSLTIQCQVDSQVTMMFWYRQQPGQSLTLIATANQGSEATYESGFVIDKFPISRPNLTFSTLTVSNMSPEDSSIYLCSAVPRQSWGYGYTFGSGTRLTVV.

The CDR3 DNA follows: TGCGCCAGCAGCCTCGGAGCTAGCACAGATACGCAGTATTTT. Its protein product is CASSLGASTDTQYF. V gene TRBV5-1 combines with J gene TRBJ2-3; D gene ambiguous. The CDR3 runs to 14 residues. V was pared by 4 bases and J by 0 bases, with 9 bases between. CDR1 is SGHRS, CDR2 YFSETQ, per germline.

This clonotype was observed many times. The chain recombines TRBV5-1 with TRBJ2-2; D possibly corresponds to TRBD1 (5 bases). The CDR3 is made up of 15 amino acids. CDR1 SGHRS and CDR2 YFSETQ come from the germline V gene. The V gene lost 4 bases and the J gene lost 4 bases, with 14 bases spanning the gap. The chain's CDR3 is CASSQGTFRTGELFF. CDR3 in DNA: TGCGCCAGCAGCCAGGGTACGTTTCGCACCGGGGAGCTGTTTTTT.

This clonotype showed up just a few times. The J gene is TRBJ1-1, the V gene TRBV18, with a possible D match to TRBD1 (5 bases). V was cut by 1 base and J by 4 bases, with 16 bases left in between. Germline values: CDR1 KGHSH, CDR2 LQKENI. CDR3 size: 16 residues. The CDR3 DNA reads as TGTGCCAGCTCACCACTTGGGCAGGGAATGGTCACTGAAGCTTTCTTT. This sequence encodes CASSPLGQGMVTEAFF.

The chain joins TRBV15 to TRBJ1-1, with TRBD1 as a possible D gene (6 bases). The V and J ends lost 4 bases and 10 bases respectively, with 13 bases between them. From germline, CDR1 is LNHNV and CDR2 YYDKDF (reference sequence). The CDR3 length is 12 residues. DNA for the CDR3: TGTGCCACCAGCAAGGGGGAACAGTTAGCTTTCTTT. This gives the protein CATSKGEQLAFF. The entire variable domain, with the rest obtained from reference TRBV15 and TRBJ1-1, is as follows: DAMVIQNPRYQVTQFGKPVTLSCSQTLNHNVMYWYQQKSSQAPKLLFHYYDKDFNNEADTPDNFQSRRPNTSFCFLDIRSPGLGDTAMYLCATSKGEQLAFFGQGTRLTVV.